This T cell receptor beta chain was found in a study of Graves' ophthalmopathy and Graves' hyperthyroidism. Amplified material comprised TCR beta CDR3 regions derived from RNA transcripts. RT-PCR in the first round used HTBI primers; a second-round multiplex PCR followed. Each CDR3 protein is one row after TCRdb ran MiXCR on the multiplex PCR reads. The sample gives roughly 400,000 distinct CDR3 sequences, about 16% of which show up once; about 1.6% is in the top ten. None of the included patients had other autoimmune diseases, uncontrolled infections, pregnancy or lactation, as these led to exclusion. Points from the study as a whole: With over 85% sensitivity and 70% to 82% specificity, a 13-signature model separated ophthalmopathy from stable hyperthyroidism. Most expanded clonotypes from thyroid (those above 0.001 frequency) were also found in blood.

The length of the CDR3 is 14 residues. V dropped 0 bases and J dropped 1 base, with 7 bases sitting between them. Germline V CDR1 and CDR2: SGDLS, YYNGEE. This clonotype was recorded many times. Its antigen is not identified. This receptor was taken from a woman aged 18-29 years with Graves' ophthalmopathy. This chain connects TRBV9 to TRBJ1-1; D gene uncertain. Specimen: peripheral blood. The CDR3 spells CASSVASGNTEAFF. In DNA, the CDR3 is TGTGCCAGCAGCGTAGCTAGCGGGAACACTGAAGCTTTCTTT.